This is a list of T cell receptor beta chains from one sample in a study of cytotoxic CD8 clonotypes in ibrutinib-treated CLL. Data came from immunoSEQ multiplex PCR; TCRdb stores just in-frame clones and leaves some out. The table has more than 200,000 clones, 60% to 80% seen once; the top ten hold 9.5% to 12%. The starting material was PBMCs, obtained after 12 months of ibrutinib treatment. The receptor set was obtained from a human donor with chronic lymphocytic leukemia. Each CDR3 is given with its conserved first and last residue. A D gene is named only where the DNA matches it firmly. The listing skips clone size in some rows; elsewhere it reads once, few, many or a size class.

v_gene: TRBV18
j_gene: TRBJ2-1
abundance: NA
d_gene: TRBD2
CDR3aa: CASSLASGVGEQFF
CDR3nt: TGTGCCAGCTCACTAGCTAGCGGGGTAGGTGAGCAGTTCTTC

v_gene: TRBV13
j_gene: TRBJ2-1
abundance: once
d_gene: NA
CDR3aa: CASSLDRYNEQFF
CDR3nt: TGTGCCAGCAGCTTAGACAGGTACAATGAGCAGTTCTTC

v_gene: TRBV6-6
j_gene: TRBJ2-5
abundance: few
d_gene: NA
CDR3aa: CASSRGVEETQYF
CDR3nt: TGTGCCAGCAGCCGAGGCGTGGAAGAGACCCAGTACTTC

v_gene: TRBV4-1
j_gene: TRBJ2-7
abundance: NA
d_gene: NA
CDR3aa: CASSHRGAYEQYF
CDR3nt: TGCGCCAGCAGCCATAGGGGGGCCTACGAGCAGTACTTC

v_gene: TRBV6-5
j_gene: TRBJ2-2
abundance: once
d_gene: NA
CDR3aa: CASSQGARELFF
CDR3nt: TGTGCCAGCAGTCAAGGGGCCCGGGAGCTGTTTTTT

v_gene: TRBV30
j_gene: TRBJ1-5
abundance: NA
d_gene: NA
CDR3aa: CAWSHGGDQPQHF
CDR3nt: TGTGCCTGGAGTCATGGGGGGGATCAGCCCCAGCATTTT

v_gene: TRBV9
j_gene: TRBJ1-1
abundance: NA
d_gene: TRBD1
CDR3aa: CASSSEDRLNTEAFF
CDR3nt: TGTGCCAGCAGCTCCGAGGACAGGTTAAACACTGAAGCTTTCTTT

v_gene: TRBV7-8
j_gene: TRBJ2-7
abundance: NA
d_gene: NA
CDR3aa: CASSLGGGAYEQYF
CDR3nt: TGTGCCAGCAGCTTAGGAGGAGGGGCCTACGAGCAGTACTTC

v_gene: TRBV28
j_gene: TRBJ1-5
abundance: NA
d_gene: NA
CDR3aa: CASIRSWDLDQPQHF
CDR3nt: TGTGCCAGCATTCGTTCGTGGGATTTGGATCAGCCCCAGCATTTT

v_gene: TRBV4-1
j_gene: TRBJ1-5
abundance: NA
d_gene: NA
CDR3aa: CASSGTEDQPQHF
CDR3nt: TGCGCCAGCTCAGGGACCGAAGATCAGCCCCAGCATTTT

v_gene: TRBV29-1
j_gene: TRBJ1-1
abundance: NA
d_gene: NA
CDR3aa: CSVAIGRNTEAFF
CDR3nt: TGCAGCGTTGCAATCGGGAGGAACACTGAAGCTTTCTTT

v_gene: TRBV7-3
j_gene: TRBJ2-3
abundance: NA
d_gene: NA
CDR3aa: CASSLTGSSTDTQYF
CDR3nt: TGTGCCAGCAGCTTAACTGGGTCGAGCACAGATACGCAGTATTTT

v_gene: TRBV11-2
j_gene: TRBJ2-7
abundance: NA
d_gene: TRBD1
CDR3aa: CASSPRDSSYEQYF
CDR3nt: TGTGCCAGCAGCCCACGGGACAGCTCCTACGAGCAGTACTTC

v_gene: TRBV10-1
j_gene: TRBJ2-1
abundance: once
d_gene: NA
CDR3aa: CASSDPPGGGYNEQFF
CDR3nt: TGCGCCAGCTCGGACCCCCCAGGGGGGGGGTACAATGAGCAGTTCTTC

v_gene: TRBV29-1
j_gene: TRBJ2-7
abundance: NA
d_gene: NA
CDR3aa: CSVTGTRNEQYF
CDR3nt: TGCAGCGTAACCGGGACCCGCAACGAGCAGTACTTC

v_gene: TRBV11-2
j_gene: TRBJ1-1
abundance: NA
d_gene: TRBD1
CDR3aa: CASSGRTGVTEAFF
CDR3nt: TGTGCCAGCAGCGGAAGGACAGGGGTCACTGAAGCTTTCTTT

v_gene: TRBV15
j_gene: TRBJ2-1
abundance: NA
d_gene: TRBD2
CDR3aa: CATSRDLSSGTSVNEQFF
CDR3nt: TGTGCCACCAGCAGAGATCTCTCCTCTGGGACTAGCGTCAATGAGCAGTTCTTC

v_gene: TRBV19
j_gene: TRBJ2-2
abundance: NA
d_gene: TRBD2
CDR3aa: CASSMRLAGVGELFF
CDR3nt: TGTGCCAGTTCGATGCGGCTAGCGGGAGTAGGGGAGCTGTTTTTT

v_gene: TRBV30
j_gene: TRBJ2-7
abundance: NA
d_gene: NA
CDR3aa: CAGNTDTYEQYF
CDR3nt: TGTGCCGGCAATACTGACACTTACGAGCAGTACTTC

v_gene: TRBV5-1
j_gene: TRBJ1-1
abundance: NA
d_gene: NA
CDR3aa: CASSLDEGMNTEAFF
CDR3nt: TGCGCCAGCAGCTTGGACGAGGGAATGAACACTGAAGCTTTCTTT

v_gene: TRBV28
j_gene: TRBJ2-7
abundance: many
d_gene: TRBD2
CDR3aa: CASTSSLVGGTSGHSYEQYF
CDR3nt: TGTGCCAGCACCTCTTCTTTAGTGGGGGGGACTAGCGGCCACTCCTACGAGCAGTACTTC

v_gene: TRBV15
j_gene: TRBJ1-1
abundance: NA
d_gene: NA
CDR3aa: CATSRGRADTEAFF
CDR3nt: TGTGCCACCAGCAGGGGTAGAGCGGACACTGAAGCTTTCTTT

v_gene: TRBV2
j_gene: TRBJ2-7
abundance: NA
d_gene: TRBD1
CDR3aa: CASRVDRVVEQYF
CDR3nt: TGTGCCAGCAGGGTCGACAGGGTAGTCGAGCAGTACTTC

v_gene: TRBV6-1
j_gene: TRBJ2-1
abundance: once
d_gene: TRBD2
CDR3aa: CASVVAGYNEQFF
CDR3nt: TGTGCCAGCGTGGTAGCGGGTTACAATGAGCAGTTCTTC

v_gene: TRBV6-1
j_gene: TRBJ2-1
abundance: NA
d_gene: NA
CDR3aa: CASSDLSFSRDEQFF
CDR3nt: TGTGCCAGCAGTGACCTCTCCTTTTCCAGGGATGAGCAGTTCTTC

v_gene: TRBV6-4
j_gene: TRBJ2-5
abundance: NA
d_gene: NA
CDR3aa: CASSDYRKAQSQETQYF
CDR3nt: TGTGCCAGCAGTGACTATCGAAAGGCGCAGAGTCAAGAGACCCAGTACTTC

v_gene: TRBV18
j_gene: TRBJ2-2
abundance: NA
d_gene: NA
CDR3aa: CASSPVRGELFF
CDR3nt: TGTGCCAGCTCACCGGTGCGAGGGGAGCTGTTTTTT

v_gene: TRBV7-2
j_gene: TRBJ1-6
abundance: NA
d_gene: NA
CDR3aa: CASSLSVGYSPLHF
CDR3nt: TGTGCCAGCAGCTTATCGGTCGGCTATTCACCCCTCCACTTT

v_gene: TRBV29-1
j_gene: TRBJ2-5
abundance: few
d_gene: NA
CDR3aa: CSVEMGSETQYF
CDR3nt: TGCAGCGTTGAAATGGGAAGTGAGACCCAGTACTTC

v_gene: TRBV28
j_gene: TRBJ2-1
abundance: once
d_gene: NA
CDR3aa: CASSFSGYYNEQFF
CDR3nt: TGTGCCAGCAGTTTCAGCGGCTACTACAATGAGCAGTTCTTC

v_gene: TRBV6-5
j_gene: TRBJ2-1
abundance: few
d_gene: TRBD1
CDR3aa: CASRRQGAGNEQFF
CDR3nt: TGTGCCAGCAGGCGGCAGGGGGCGGGCAATGAGCAGTTCTTC

v_gene: TRBV9
j_gene: TRBJ1-2
abundance: NA
d_gene: NA
CDR3aa: CASSPGTLGNYGYTF
CDR3nt: TGTGCCAGCAGCCCAGGGACCCTCGGGAACTATGGCTACACCTTC

v_gene: TRBV6-5
j_gene: TRBJ2-5
abundance: NA
d_gene: NA
CDR3aa: CASSYSSHTEETQYF
CDR3nt: TGTGCCAGCAGTTACTCCAGCCACACTGAAGAGACCCAGTACTTC

v_gene: TRBV4-2
j_gene: TRBJ2-1
abundance: NA
d_gene: TRBD2
CDR3aa: CASSLTQAGEGNEQFF
CDR3nt: TGTGCCAGCAGCCTCACTCAAGCGGGAGAGGGCAATGAGCAGTTCTTC

v_gene: TRBV5-1
j_gene: TRBJ1-2
abundance: NA
d_gene: NA
CDR3aa: CASSLAIVQGEGYTF
CDR3nt: TGCGCCAGCAGCTTGGCCATCGTACAGGGTGAGGGCTACACCTTC

v_gene: TRBV27
j_gene: TRBJ1-1
abundance: NA
d_gene: NA
CDR3aa: CASSSQTANTEAFF
CDR3nt: TGTGCCAGCAGTTCACAAACGGCGAACACTGAAGCTTTCTTT

v_gene: TRBV5-1
j_gene: TRBJ1-6
abundance: once
d_gene: NA
CDR3aa: CASSLEGASYNSPLHF
CDR3nt: TGCGCCAGCAGCTTGGAAGGTGCCTCCTATAATTCACCCCTCCACTTT

v_gene: TRBV14
j_gene: TRBJ1-2
abundance: few
d_gene: NA
CDR3aa: CASSQDFPTRDGYTF
CDR3nt: TGTGCCAGCAGCCAAGATTTCCCGACCCGGGACGGCTACACCTTC

v_gene: TRBV7-9
j_gene: TRBJ1-1
abundance: NA
d_gene: TRBD1
CDR3aa: CASSPDRVWTEAFF
CDR3nt: TGTGCCAGCAGCCCCGACAGGGTCTGGACTGAAGCTTTCTTT

v_gene: TRBV6-1
j_gene: TRBJ2-7
abundance: NA
d_gene: NA
CDR3aa: CASNPLQGYEQYF
CDR3nt: TGTGCCAGCAATCCGCTACAGGGCTACGAGCAGTACTTC

v_gene: TRBV27
j_gene: TRBJ2-7
abundance: NA
d_gene: NA
CDR3aa: CASSLNPYYEQYF
CDR3nt: TGTGCCAGCAGTTTAAACCCGTACTACGAGCAGTACTTC

v_gene: TRBV6-1
j_gene: TRBJ1-1
abundance: NA
d_gene: NA
CDR3aa: CASSERPVGAFF
CDR3nt: TGTGCCAGCAGTGAACGTCCTGTAGGGGCTTTCTTT

v_gene: TRBV13
j_gene: TRBJ2-7
abundance: NA
d_gene: NA
CDR3aa: CASSSTPGPYEQYF
CDR3nt: TGTGCCAGCAGCTCTACACCTGGCCCTTACGAGCAGTACTTC

v_gene: TRBV19
j_gene: TRBJ1-2
abundance: NA
d_gene: NA
CDR3aa: CASSMFVGNYGYTF
CDR3nt: TGTGCCAGTAGTATGTTTGTGGGGAACTATGGCTACACCTTC

v_gene: TRBV27
j_gene: TRBJ2-7
abundance: once
d_gene: TRBD2
CDR3aa: CASSLTGGEQYF
CDR3nt: TGTGCCAGCAGTCTTACGGGGGGCGAGCAGTACTTC

v_gene: TRBV5-1
j_gene: TRBJ1-3
abundance: NA
d_gene: TRBD1
CDR3aa: CASSLRTGKAGNTIYF
CDR3nt: TGCGCCAGCAGCTTGAGGACAGGAAAGGCTGGAAACACCATATATTTT

v_gene: TRBV5-5
j_gene: TRBJ2-7
abundance: NA
d_gene: NA
CDR3aa: CASSTSGGREQYF
CDR3nt: TGTGCCAGCAGCACATCCGGCGGGCGGGAGCAGTACTTC

v_gene: TRBV14
j_gene: TRBJ2-7
abundance: NA
d_gene: NA
CDR3aa: CASSWDKVYEQYF
CDR3nt: TGTGCCAGCAGCTGGGACAAGGTATACGAGCAGTACTTC